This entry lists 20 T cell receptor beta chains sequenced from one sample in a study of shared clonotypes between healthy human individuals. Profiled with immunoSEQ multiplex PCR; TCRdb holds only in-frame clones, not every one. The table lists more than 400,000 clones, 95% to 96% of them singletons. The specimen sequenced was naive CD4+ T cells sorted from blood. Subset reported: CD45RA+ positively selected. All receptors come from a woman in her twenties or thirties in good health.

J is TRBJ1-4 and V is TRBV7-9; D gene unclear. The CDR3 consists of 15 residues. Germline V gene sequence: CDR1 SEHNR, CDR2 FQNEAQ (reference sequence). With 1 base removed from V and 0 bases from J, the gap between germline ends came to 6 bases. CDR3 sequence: CASSLVGTTNEKLFF. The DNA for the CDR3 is TGTGCCAGCAGCTTAGTAGGGACAACTAATGAAAAACTGTTTTTT.

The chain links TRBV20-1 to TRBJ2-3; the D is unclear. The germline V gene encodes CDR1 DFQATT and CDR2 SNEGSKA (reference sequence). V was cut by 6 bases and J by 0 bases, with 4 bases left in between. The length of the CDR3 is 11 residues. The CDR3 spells CSAASTDTQYF. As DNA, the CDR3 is TGCAGTGCAGCTAGCACAGATACGCAGTATTTT.

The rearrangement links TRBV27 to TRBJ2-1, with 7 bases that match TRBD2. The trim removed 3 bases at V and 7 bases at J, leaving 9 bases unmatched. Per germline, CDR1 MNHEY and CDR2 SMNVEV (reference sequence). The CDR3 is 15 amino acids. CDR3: CASSLEGGPRNEQFF. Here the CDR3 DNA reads TGTGCCAGCAGTTTGGAGGGAGGGCCACGGAATGAGCAGTTCTTC.

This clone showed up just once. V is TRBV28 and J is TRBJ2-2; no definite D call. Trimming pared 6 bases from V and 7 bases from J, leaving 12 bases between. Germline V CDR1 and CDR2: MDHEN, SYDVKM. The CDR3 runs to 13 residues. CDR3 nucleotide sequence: TGTGCCAGCAGCCCCACTTGGGGCGGGGAGCTGTTTTTT. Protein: CASSPTWGGELFF.

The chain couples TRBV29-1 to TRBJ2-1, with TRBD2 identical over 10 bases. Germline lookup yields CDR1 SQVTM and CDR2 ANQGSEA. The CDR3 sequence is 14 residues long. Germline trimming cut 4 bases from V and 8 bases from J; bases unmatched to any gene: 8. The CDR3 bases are TGCAGCGTTGCCAAGCGGGAGGGCCTGGATGAGCAGTTCTTC. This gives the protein CSVAKREGLDEQFF.

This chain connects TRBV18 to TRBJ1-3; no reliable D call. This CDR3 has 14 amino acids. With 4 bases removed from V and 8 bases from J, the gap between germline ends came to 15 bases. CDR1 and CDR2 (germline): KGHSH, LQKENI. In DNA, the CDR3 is TGTGCCAGCTCACTCCCCGGAAGGCTGGACACCATATATTTT. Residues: CASSLPGRLDTIYF. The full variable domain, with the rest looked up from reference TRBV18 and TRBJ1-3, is NAGVMQNPRHLVRRRGQEARLRCSPMKGHSHVYWYRQLPEEGLKFMVYLQKENIIDESGMPKERFSAEFPKEGPSILRIQQVVRGDSAAYFCASSLPGRLDTIYFGEGSWLTVV.

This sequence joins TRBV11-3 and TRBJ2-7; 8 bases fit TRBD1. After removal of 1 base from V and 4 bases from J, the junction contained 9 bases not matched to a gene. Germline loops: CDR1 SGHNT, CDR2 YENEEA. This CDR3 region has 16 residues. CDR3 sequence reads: CASSLGVGTGSYEQYF. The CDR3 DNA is TGTGCCAGCAGCTTAGGGGTGGGGACAGGCTCTTACGAGCAGTACTTC.

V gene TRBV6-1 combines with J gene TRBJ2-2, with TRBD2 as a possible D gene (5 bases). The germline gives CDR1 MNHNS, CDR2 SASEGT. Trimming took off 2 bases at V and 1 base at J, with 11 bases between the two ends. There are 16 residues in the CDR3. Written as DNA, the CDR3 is TGTGCCAGCAGTGAATGGCGGGTCTTGAACACCGGGGAGCTGTTTTTT. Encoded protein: CASSEWRVLNTGELFF.

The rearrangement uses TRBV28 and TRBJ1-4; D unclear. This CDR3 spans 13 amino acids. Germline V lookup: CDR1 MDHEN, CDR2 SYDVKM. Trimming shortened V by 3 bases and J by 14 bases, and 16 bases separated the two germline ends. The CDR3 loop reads CASSFEARRGLFF. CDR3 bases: TGTGCCAGCAGTTTTGAGGCCCGCCGTGGGCTGTTTTTT.

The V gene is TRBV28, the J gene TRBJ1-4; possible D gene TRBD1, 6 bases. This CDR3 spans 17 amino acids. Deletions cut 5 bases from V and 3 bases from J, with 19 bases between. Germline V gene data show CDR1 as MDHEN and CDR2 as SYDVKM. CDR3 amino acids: CASSSKQYRVPNEKLFF. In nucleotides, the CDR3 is TGTGCCAGCAGTAGTAAACAATACAGGGTGCCTAATGAAAAACTGTTTTTT.

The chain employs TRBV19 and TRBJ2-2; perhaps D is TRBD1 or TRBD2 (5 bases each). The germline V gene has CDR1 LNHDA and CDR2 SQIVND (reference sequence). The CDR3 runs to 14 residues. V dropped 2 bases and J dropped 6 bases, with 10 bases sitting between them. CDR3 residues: CASSIIQGAGELFF. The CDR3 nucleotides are TGTGCCAGTAGTATAATTCAGGGAGCCGGGGAGCTGTTTTTT. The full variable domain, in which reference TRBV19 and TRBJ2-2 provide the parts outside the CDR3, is DGGITQSPKYLFRKEGQNVTLSCEQNLNHDAMYWYRQDPGQGLRLIYYSQIVNDFQKGDIAEGYSVSREKKESFPLTVTSAQKNPTAFYLCASSIIQGAGELFFGEGSRLTVL.

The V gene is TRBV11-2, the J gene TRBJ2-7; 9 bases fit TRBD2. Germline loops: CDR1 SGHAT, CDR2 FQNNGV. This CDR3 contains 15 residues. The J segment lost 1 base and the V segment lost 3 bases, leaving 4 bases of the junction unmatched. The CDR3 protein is CASSFGAGGSYEQYF. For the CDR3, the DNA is TGTGCCAGCAGCTTCGGGGCGGGAGGGTCCTACGAGCAGTACTTC. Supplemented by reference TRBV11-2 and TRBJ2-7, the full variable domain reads EAGVAQSPRYKIIEKRQSVAFWCNPISGHATLYWYQQILGQGPKLLIQFQNNGVVDDSQLPKDRFSAERLKGVDSTLKIQPAKLEDSAVYLCASSFGAGGSYEQYFGPGTRLTVT.

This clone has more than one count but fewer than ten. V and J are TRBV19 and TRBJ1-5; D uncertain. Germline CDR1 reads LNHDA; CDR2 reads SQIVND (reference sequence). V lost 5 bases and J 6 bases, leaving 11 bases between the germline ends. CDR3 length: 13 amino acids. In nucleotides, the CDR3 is TGTGCCAGTAGTGCCCACGTCAGTCAGCCCCAGCATTTT. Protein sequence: CASSAHVSQPQHF.

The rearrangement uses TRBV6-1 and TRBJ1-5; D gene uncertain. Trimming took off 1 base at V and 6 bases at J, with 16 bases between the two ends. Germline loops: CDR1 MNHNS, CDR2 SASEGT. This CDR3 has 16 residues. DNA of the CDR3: TGTGCCAGCAGTGAAGAGGACTACTATCGTGGTCAGCCCCAGCATTTT. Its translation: CASSEEDYYRGQPQHF.

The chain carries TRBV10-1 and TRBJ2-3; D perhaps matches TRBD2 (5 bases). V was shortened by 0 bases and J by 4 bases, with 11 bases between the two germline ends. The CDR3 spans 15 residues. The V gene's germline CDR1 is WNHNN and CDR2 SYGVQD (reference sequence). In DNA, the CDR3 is TGCGCCAGCAGTGAGTCTGGGCGGGCTCCAGATACGCAGTATTTT. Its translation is CASSESGRAPDTQYF.

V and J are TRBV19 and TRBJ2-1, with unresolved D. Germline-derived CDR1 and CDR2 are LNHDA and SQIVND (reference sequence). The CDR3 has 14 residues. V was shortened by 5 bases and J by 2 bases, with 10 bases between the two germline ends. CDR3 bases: TGTGCCAGTAGTCTCCTCGAGACCTACAATGAGCAGTTCTTC. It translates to CASSLLETYNEQFF.

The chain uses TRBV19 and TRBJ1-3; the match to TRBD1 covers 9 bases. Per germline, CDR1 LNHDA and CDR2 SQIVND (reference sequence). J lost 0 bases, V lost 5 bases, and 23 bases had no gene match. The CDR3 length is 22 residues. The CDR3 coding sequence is TGTGCCAGTAGTGTCCCTCCGGGACAGGGTGCGCGGTCCCCCAGCTCTGGAAACACCATATATTTT. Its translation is CASSVPPGQGARSPSSGNTIYF.

The CDR3 DNA reads as TGCGCCAGCAGCCAGACAGGGGCAAGCAATCAGCCCCAGCATTTT. It translates to CASSQTGASNQPQHF. This chain links TRBV4-1 with TRBJ1-5; TRBD1 agrees at 8 bases. The CDR3 length is 15 residues. V shed 3 bases and J 1 base; nucleotides not matched to a gene: 2. Germline V gene lookup returns CDR1 MGHRA and CDR2 YSYEKL.

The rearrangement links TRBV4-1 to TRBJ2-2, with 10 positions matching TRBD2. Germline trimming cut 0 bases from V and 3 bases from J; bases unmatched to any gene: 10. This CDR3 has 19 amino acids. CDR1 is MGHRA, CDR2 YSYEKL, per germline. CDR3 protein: CASSQEGLTSGAHTGELFF. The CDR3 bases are TGCGCCAGCAGCCAAGAGGGGCTCACTAGCGGGGCTCACACCGGGGAGCTGTTTTTT.

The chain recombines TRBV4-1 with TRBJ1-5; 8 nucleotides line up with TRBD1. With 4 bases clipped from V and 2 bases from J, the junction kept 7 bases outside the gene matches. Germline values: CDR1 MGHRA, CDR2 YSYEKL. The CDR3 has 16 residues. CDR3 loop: CASSRTGGSGNQPQHF. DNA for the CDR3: TGCGCCAGCAGCCGTACAGGGGGGTCGGGCAATCAGCCCCAGCATTTT.